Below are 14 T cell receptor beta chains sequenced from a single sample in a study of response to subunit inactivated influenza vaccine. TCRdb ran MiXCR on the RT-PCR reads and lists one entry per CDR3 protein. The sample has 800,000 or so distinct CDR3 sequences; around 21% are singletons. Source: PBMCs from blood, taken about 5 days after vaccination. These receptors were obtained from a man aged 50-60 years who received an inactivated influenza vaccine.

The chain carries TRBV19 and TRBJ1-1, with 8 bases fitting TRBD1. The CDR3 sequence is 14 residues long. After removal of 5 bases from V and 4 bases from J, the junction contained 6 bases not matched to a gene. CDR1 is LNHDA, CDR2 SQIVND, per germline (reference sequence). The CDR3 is CASSAIDRGTEAFF. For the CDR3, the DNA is TGTGCCAGTAGTGCAATCGACAGGGGCACTGAAGCTTTCTTT.

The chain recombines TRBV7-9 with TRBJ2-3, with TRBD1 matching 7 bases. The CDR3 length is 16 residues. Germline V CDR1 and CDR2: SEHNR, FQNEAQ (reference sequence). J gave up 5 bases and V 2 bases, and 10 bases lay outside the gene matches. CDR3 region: CASSLLDQGVGDTQYF. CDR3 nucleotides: TGTGCCAGCAGCTTATTGGACCAGGGGGTCGGAGATACGCAGTATTTT.

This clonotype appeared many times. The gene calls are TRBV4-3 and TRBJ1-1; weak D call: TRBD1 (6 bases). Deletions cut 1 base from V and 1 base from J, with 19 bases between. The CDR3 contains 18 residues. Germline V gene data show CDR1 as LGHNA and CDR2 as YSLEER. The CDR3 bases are TGCGCCAGCAGCCAAGGGGTGACAGGCTTTTTCCCGAACACTGAAGCTTTCTTT. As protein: CASSQGVTGFFPNTEAFF.

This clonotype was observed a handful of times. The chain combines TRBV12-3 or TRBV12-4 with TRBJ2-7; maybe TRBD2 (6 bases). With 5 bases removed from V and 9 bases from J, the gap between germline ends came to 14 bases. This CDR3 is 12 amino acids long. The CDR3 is CASSRGLSRQYF. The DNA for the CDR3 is TGTGCCAGCAGTCGGGGACTGAGCCGGCAGTACTTC.

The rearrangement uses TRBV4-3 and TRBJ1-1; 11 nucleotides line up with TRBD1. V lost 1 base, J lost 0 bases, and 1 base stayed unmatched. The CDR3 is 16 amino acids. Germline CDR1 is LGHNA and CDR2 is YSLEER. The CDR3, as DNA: TGCGCCAGCAGCCAAGGGACAGGGGGCGTGAACACTGAAGCTTTCTTT. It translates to CASSQGTGGVNTEAFF.

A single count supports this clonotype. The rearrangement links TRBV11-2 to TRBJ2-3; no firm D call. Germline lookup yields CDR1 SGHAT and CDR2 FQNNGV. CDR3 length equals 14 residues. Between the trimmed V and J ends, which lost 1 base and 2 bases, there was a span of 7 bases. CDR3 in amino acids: CASSLVYTTDTQYF. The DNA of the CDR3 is TGTGCCAGCAGCTTAGTCTATACCACAGATACGCAGTATTTT.

The CDR3 here is CASSYVTSSTYNEQFF. The CDR3 DNA reads as TGTGCCAGCAGTTACGTGACTAGTTCGACCTACAATGAGCAGTTCTTC. The chain has TRBV6-2 or TRBV6-3 and TRBJ2-1, with a possible D match to TRBD2 (6 bases). V was trimmed by 2 bases and J by 2 bases, leaving 13 bases between them. Germline values: CDR1 MNHEY, CDR2 SVGEGT. The CDR3 totals 16 residues.

CDR3: CASSDSLDEGYEQYF. The CDR3 DNA follows: TGCGCCAGCAGCGACAGTCTCGATGAGGGGTACGAGCAGTACTTC. The chain has TRBV4-3 and TRBJ2-7; either TRBD1 or TRBD2 may fit D (5 bases each). The CDR3 runs 15 residues. The V gene lost 5 bases and the J gene lost 4 bases, with 18 bases spanning the gap. Germline-derived CDR1 and CDR2 are LGHNA and YSLEER.

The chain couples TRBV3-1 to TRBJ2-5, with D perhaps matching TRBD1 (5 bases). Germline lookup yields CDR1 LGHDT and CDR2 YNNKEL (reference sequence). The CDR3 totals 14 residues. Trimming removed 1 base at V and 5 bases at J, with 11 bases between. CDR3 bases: TGTGCCAGCAGCCAAGGAAGAACAGGCGAGACCCAGTACTTC. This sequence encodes CASSQGRTGETQYF.

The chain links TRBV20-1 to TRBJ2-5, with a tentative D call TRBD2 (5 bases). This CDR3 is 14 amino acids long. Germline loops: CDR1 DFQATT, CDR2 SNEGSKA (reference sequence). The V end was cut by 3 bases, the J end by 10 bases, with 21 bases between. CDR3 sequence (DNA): TGCAGTGCTAGTCGGGCTAGCACTTACGGAAACCAGTACTTC. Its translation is CSASRASTYGNQYF.

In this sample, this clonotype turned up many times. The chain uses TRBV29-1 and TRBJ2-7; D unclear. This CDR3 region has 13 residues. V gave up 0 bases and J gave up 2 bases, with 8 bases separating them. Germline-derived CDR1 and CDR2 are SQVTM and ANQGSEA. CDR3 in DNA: TGCAGCGTTGAAGAGGCCGACGCCTACGAGCAGTACTTC. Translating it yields CSVEEADAYEQYF.

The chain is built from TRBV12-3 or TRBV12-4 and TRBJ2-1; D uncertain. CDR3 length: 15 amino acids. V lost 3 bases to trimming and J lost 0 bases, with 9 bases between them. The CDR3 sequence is CASSFEGYSYNEQFF. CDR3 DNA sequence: TGTGCCAGCAGTTTTGAAGGCTACTCCTACAATGAGCAGTTCTTC.

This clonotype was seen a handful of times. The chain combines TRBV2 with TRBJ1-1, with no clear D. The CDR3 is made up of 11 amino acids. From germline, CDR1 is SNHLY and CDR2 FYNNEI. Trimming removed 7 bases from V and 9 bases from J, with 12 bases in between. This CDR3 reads CASTEMEKAFF. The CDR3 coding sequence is TGTGCCAGCACAGAAATGGAGAAAGCTTTCTTT.

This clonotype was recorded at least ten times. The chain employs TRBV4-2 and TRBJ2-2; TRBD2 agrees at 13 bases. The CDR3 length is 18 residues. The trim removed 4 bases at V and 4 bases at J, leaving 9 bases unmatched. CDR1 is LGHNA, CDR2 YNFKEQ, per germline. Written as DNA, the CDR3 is TGTGCCAGCAGCCGCCGACTAGCGGGGGGCGGGGGCACCGGGGAGCTGTTTTTT. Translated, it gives CASSRRLAGGGGTGELFF.